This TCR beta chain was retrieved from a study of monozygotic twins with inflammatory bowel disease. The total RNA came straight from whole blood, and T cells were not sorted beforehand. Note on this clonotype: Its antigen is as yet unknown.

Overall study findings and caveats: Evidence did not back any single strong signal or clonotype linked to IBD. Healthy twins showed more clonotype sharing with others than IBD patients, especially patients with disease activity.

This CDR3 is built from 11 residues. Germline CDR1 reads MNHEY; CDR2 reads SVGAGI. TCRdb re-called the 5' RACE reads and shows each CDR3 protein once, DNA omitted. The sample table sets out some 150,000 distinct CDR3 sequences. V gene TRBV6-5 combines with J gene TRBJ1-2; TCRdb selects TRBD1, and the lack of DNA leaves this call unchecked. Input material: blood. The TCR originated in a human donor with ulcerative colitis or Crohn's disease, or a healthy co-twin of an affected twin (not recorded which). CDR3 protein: CASIQKGAKTF.